This T cell receptor (beta chain) originates from a study of blood T cell repertoires in COVID-19. Looking at the study overall: Sites across the United States, Italy and Spain contributed samples from acute and convalescent COVID-19.

Per the study methods: For nucleated cells, counts were estimated from reference gene primer amplification. Here immunoSEQ multiplex PCR was the method, and the copy in TCRdb shows in-frame clones only, minus some. V and J calls and clone size are as listed in that table; D and trimming were resolved from the DNA. The repertoire includes around 250,000 clones, 86% of them detected once, and about 3% sits in the top ten. This receptor was identified in a woman in her twenties or thirties with active or convalescent COVID-19. The material sequenced was peripheral blood.

This chain's CDR3 is CASSVTAVTNQPQHF. For the CDR3, the DNA is TGTGCCAGTAGTGTGACAGCTGTTACTAATCAGCCCCAGCATTTT. The genes are TRBV19 and TRBJ1-5; D possibly corresponds to TRBD1 (5 bases). The CDR3 consists of 15 residues. Deletions cut 5 bases from V and 4 bases from J, with 15 bases between. Germline CDR1 reads LNHDA; CDR2 reads SQIVND (reference sequence).